The 29 T cell receptor beta chains below come from one sample, sequenced in a study of post-analysis software for immune sequencing data. General study points: TRBV segments more frequent in patients than in controls numbered several and included TRBV5-6, TRBV5-1 and TRBV20-1.

Antigen specificity for these receptors is unknown. TCR beta cDNA libraries had unique molecular identifiers. In TCRdb, the PCR reads were re-called with MiXCR into one record per CDR3 protein. This table holds roughly 180,000 distinct CDR3 sequences, 30% found once. The specimen sequenced was blood. The receptors come from a girl aged 5-17 years with multiple sclerosis.

There are a few counts of this clonotype. The chain links TRBV20-1 to TRBJ2-3, with TRBD2 identical over 10 bases. The CDR3 is made up of 16 amino acids. V lost 3 bases to trimming and J lost 3 bases; unmatched junction nucleotides: 9. Germline V gives CDR1 DFQATT, CDR2 SNEGSKA (reference sequence). The CDR3 region has the DNA TGCAGTGCTAGGTGGGGTCTAGCGGGAGAGACAGATACGCAGTATTTT. As protein: CSARWGLAGETDTQYF.

Worth noting for this clonotype: This may be a read error: a much more frequent sequence differs by one nucleotide. J is TRBJ2-1 and V is TRBV20-1; TRBD2 is a possible D gene (5 bases). The germline gives CDR1 DFQATT, CDR2 SNEGSKA (reference sequence). This CDR3 spans 17 amino acids. V lost 1 base and J 5 bases, leaving 21 bases between the germline ends. The CDR3: CSARVAFGAEHHNEQFF. Here the CDR3 DNA reads TGCAGTGCTAGAGTGGCTTTCGGAGCGGAGCACCACAATGAGCAGTTCTTC.

The chain employs TRBV5-1 and TRBJ2-3; D unclear. Looked up from germline, CDR1 is SGHRS and CDR2 is YFSETQ. CDR3 length equals 15 residues. V was trimmed by 7 bases and J by 0 bases, leaving 15 bases between them. CDR3 sequence reads: CASGKGDDSTDTQYF. Written as DNA, the CDR3 is TGCGCCAGCGGAAAAGGAGACGATAGCACAGATACGCAGTATTTT. Based on the CDR3 plus reference TRBV5-1 and TRBJ2-3, the full variable domain is KAGVTQTPRYLIKTRGQQVTLSCSPISGHRSVSWYQQTPGQGLQFLFEYFSETQRNKGNFPGRFSGRQFSNSRSEMNVSTLELGDSALYLCASGKGDDSTDTQYFGPGTRLTVL.

The chain has TRBV5-1 and TRBJ1-1, with 9 bases aligning to TRBD1. Germline V CDR1 and CDR2: SGHRS, YFSETQ. The V and J ends lost 4 bases and 0 bases, in that order; junction bases with no gene match: 7. The CDR3 loop spans 16 amino acids. The DNA for the CDR3 is TGCGCCAGCAGCAGGGCAAGGGACAGGGTGAACACTGAAGCTTTCTTT. Its translation is CASSRARDRVNTEAFF.

As regards this clonotype: A read error may be the cause here, since a much bigger clone is one base away. This rearrangement joins TRBV20-1 to TRBJ1-5; D perhaps matches TRBD1 (6 bases). From germline, CDR1 is DFQATT and CDR2 SNEGSKA (reference sequence). Trimming shortened V by 8 bases and J by 7 bases, and 18 bases separated the two germline ends. The CDR3 length is 13 residues. Written as DNA, the CDR3 is TGCAGTACTGAACAGGGCCGCAGCCAGCCCCAGCATTTT. Amino acids: CSTEQGRSQPQHF.

This chain uses TRBV20-1 with TRBJ1-2, with D possibly matching TRBD1 (5 bases). The CDR3 is 16 amino acids. The V end lost 0 bases, the J end lost 2 bases, and 16 bases lay between the germline ends. Per the germline V gene, CDR1 is DFQATT and CDR2 is SNEGSKA (reference sequence). CDR3 nucleotides: TGCAGTGCTAGAGAGTTGCTCCGGGGCCCAAACTATGGCTACACCTTC. It is translated as CSARELLRGPNYGYTF.

This clonotype was seen only once. The junction departs from the called germline gene at one end, perhaps through a read error. The chain uses TRBV2 and TRBJ1-2; 7 nucleotides match TRBD1. Per the germline V gene, CDR1 is SNHLY and CDR2 is FYNNEI. This CDR3 spans 14 amino acids. The CDR3 loop reads CASRRRDSVDGDTF. The CDR3 nucleotides read TGTGCCAGCAGACGCCGGGACAGTGTGGATGGCGACACCTTC.

In regard to this clonotype: Since a much larger clone is just one base distant, this may be a read error. This chain connects TRBV9 to TRBJ2-7; D gene ambiguous. Germline CDR1 SGDLS, CDR2 YYNGEE. V lost 4 bases to trimming and J lost 0 bases, with 11 bases between them. The CDR3 loop spans 14 amino acids. The CDR3 sequence is CASSLTEISYEQYF. Written as DNA, the CDR3 is TGTGCCAGCAGCCTCACGGAGATCTCCTACGAGCAGTACTTC. The entire variable domain, with the rest obtained from reference TRBV9 and TRBJ2-7, is as follows: DSGVTQTPKHLITATGQRVTLRCSPRSGDLSVYWYQQSLDQGLQFLIQYYNGEERAKGNILERFSAQQFPDLHSELNLSSLELGDSALYFCASSLTEISYEQYFGPGTRLTVT.

This clonotype was picked up many times. The V call is TRBV25-1, the J call TRBJ1-2; 8 bases match TRBD1. Trimming removed 2 bases from V and 4 bases from J; junction bases left unmatched: 9. The CDR3 has 16 residues. Per the germline V gene, CDR1 is MGHDK and CDR2 is SYGVNS. DNA for the CDR3: TGTGCCAGCAGTGAAAGGGGGACAGGAGCCCTCTATGGCTACACCTTC. It is translated as CASSERGTGALYGYTF.

This clonotype appeared a few times. V and J are TRBV7-2 and TRBJ2-3, with D possibly TRBD2 on 6 matching bases. The germline V and J ends were trimmed by 3 bases and 2 bases, with 12 bases remaining between them. CDR3 size: 15 residues. CDR1 is SGHTA and CDR2 is FQGNSA in the germline V gene. For the CDR3, the DNA is TGTGCCAGCAGCTTTAGCGGATTACCCACAGATACGCAGTATTTT. This codes for CASSFSGLPTDTQYF. The full variable domain, its missing parts supplied by reference TRBV7-2 and TRBJ2-3, is GAGVSQSPSNKVTEKGKDVELRCDPISGHTALYWYRQSLGQGLEFLIYFQGNSAPDKSGLPSDRFSAERTGGSVSTLTIQRTQQEDSAVYLCASSFSGLPTDTQYFGPGTRLTVL.

The rearrangement links TRBV14 to TRBJ1-2; D unresolved. V gave up 0 bases and J gave up 3 bases, with 11 bases separating them. Looked up from germline, CDR1 is SGHDN and CDR2 is FVKESK. CDR3 size: 15 residues. CDR3: CASSQDIGSYYGYTF. Here the CDR3 DNA reads TGTGCCAGCAGCCAAGATATTGGCAGCTACTATGGCTACACCTTC.

The rearrangement joins TRBV20-1 to TRBJ2-7; TRBD1 matches at 9 bases. The CDR3 is 13 amino acids. The junction had 7 bases not matched to a gene; V was cut back by 6 bases and J by 4 bases. CDR1 and CDR2 (germline): DFQATT, SNEGSKA (reference sequence). CDR3 sequence reads: CSAPRTGEYEQYF. DNA of the CDR3: TGCAGTGCCCCGAGGACAGGGGAATACGAGCAGTACTTC.

The sample holds many counts of this clonotype. V gene TRBV9 combines with J gene TRBJ2-1, with 8 bases lining up with TRBD2. The germline gives CDR1 SGDLS, CDR2 YYNGEE. The CDR3 has 16 amino acids. Trimming removed 4 bases from V and 0 bases from J; junction bases left unmatched: 6. DNA for the CDR3: TGTGCCAGCAGCCGTTTAGCGGGATCCTCCTACAATGAGCAGTTCTTC. This gives the protein CASSRLAGSSYNEQFF.

This clonotype was counted only a few times. This may be a read error: a much more frequent sequence differs by one nucleotide. V is TRBV20-1 and J is TRBJ2-5; possibly TRBD1 for D (6 bases). Germline values: CDR1 DFQATT, CDR2 SNEGSKA (reference sequence). CDR3 size: 13 residues. V shed 0 bases and J shed 11 bases, with 16 bases lying between them. The chain's CDR3 is CSARDVRDNEQYF. The CDR3 region has the DNA TGCAGTGCTAGAGATGTTAGGGACAATGAGCAGTACTTC.

This clonotype was seen more than once but under ten times. V and J are TRBV5-5 and TRBJ2-1; 10 bases agree with TRBD1. CDR3 length equals 19 residues. The V and J ends lost 3 bases and 0 bases, in that order; junction bases with no gene match: 12. The germline V gene encodes CDR1 SGHKS and CDR2 YYEKEE (reference sequence). The CDR3 bases are TGTGCCAGCAGCTCGGGACAGGGGAGTCGGGTCGGCTCCTACAATGAGCAGTTCTTC. This sequence encodes CASSSGQGSRVGSYNEQFF.

This clonotype was seen more than once but under ten times. V and J are TRBV5-5 and TRBJ1-2; no clear D. The length of the CDR3 is 12 residues. The germline V and J ends were trimmed by 3 bases and 0 bases, with 3 bases remaining between them. Germline CDR1 is SGHKS and CDR2 is YYEKEE (reference sequence). CDR3 bases: TGTGCCAGCAGCTCGTCTAACTATGGCTACACCTTC. Protein sequence: CASSSSNYGYTF.

A few counts support this clonotype. The V and J genes are TRBV11-2 and TRBJ2-1, with 8 bases lining up with TRBD2. From germline, CDR1 is SGHAT and CDR2 FQNNGV. This CDR3 is 16 amino acids long. After removal of 6 bases from V and 8 bases from J, the junction contained 15 bases not matched to a gene. CDR3 in DNA: TGTGCCAGCAGTTTTACCGCTCCGGGGGGGGTTGATGAGCAGTTCTTC. This translates into CASSFTAPGGVDEQFF.

Ten or more counts support this clonotype. This sequence joins TRBV20-1 and TRBJ2-7; 7 bases match TRBD2. V lost 6 bases and J lost 0; bases outside the gene matches: 17. The CDR3 loop spans 17 amino acids. Germline assignment: CDR1 DFQATT and CDR2 SNEGSKA (reference sequence). The CDR3 loop reads CSASKGALAPSSYEQYF. For the CDR3, the DNA is TGCAGTGCCTCTAAAGGGGCACTAGCGCCTAGCTCCTACGAGCAGTACTTC.

This clonotype was found a few times. This chain uses TRBV6-5 with TRBJ1-5; 9 nucleotides line up with TRBD1. The trim removed 6 bases at V and 3 bases at J, leaving 6 bases unmatched. The CDR3 contains 15 residues. Germline CDR1 reads MNHEY; CDR2 reads SVGAGI. The chain's CDR3 is CASSYRGQDNQPQHF. In nucleotides, the CDR3 is TGTGCCAGCAGCTACAGGGGGCAAGACAATCAGCCCCAGCATTTT.

This clonotype has at least ten counts. One junction end disagrees with the germline gene, perhaps due to a read error. This chain uses TRBV12-3 or TRBV12-4 with TRBJ2-7, with D hard to call. This CDR3 comprises 11 residues. CDR3 DNA: TGTGCCAGCGGAAGCTCCCACGAGCAGTACTTC. This encodes CASGSSHEQYF.

The chain employs TRBV9 and TRBJ2-2; D is uncertain. V gave up 0 bases and J gave up 7 bases, with 4 bases separating them. Germline V gene sequence: CDR1 SGDLS, CDR2 YYNGEE. The CDR3 totals 12 residues. The CDR3 protein is CASSVVHGELFF. CDR3 DNA sequence: TGTGCCAGCAGCGTAGTTCACGGGGAGCTGTTTTTT.

This clonotype was seen only a few times. The chain carries TRBV4-1 and TRBJ2-7; 11 nucleotides line up with TRBD1. V was clipped by 1 base and J by 4 bases; unmatched bases: 6. Germline assignment: CDR1 MGHRA and CDR2 YSYEKL. The CDR3 sequence is 16 residues long. This chain's CDR3 is CASSQGGTGGVYEQYF. CDR3 coding DNA: TGCGCCAGCAGCCAAGGCGGGACAGGGGGGGTATACGAGCAGTACTTC.

This clonotype was recorded a few times. This sequence joins TRBV25-1 and TRBJ2-7; 7 bases fit TRBD2. The CDR3 is made up of 14 amino acids. The V gene end was trimmed by 5 bases and the J gene end by 5 bases; junction bases not matched to a gene: 9. Germline values: CDR1 MGHDK, CDR2 SYGVNS. CDR3 bases: TGTGCCAGCAGTTGGGGGGAGGGCCACAACGAGCAGTACTTC. The encoded protein is CASSWGEGHNEQYF.

This clonotype has more than one count but fewer than ten. At one end the junction does not follow the germline gene, possibly because of a read error. The chain couples TRBV7-9 to TRBJ2-1; 8 nucleotides align to TRBD2. This CDR3 has 17 residues. Germline V lookup: CDR1 SEHNR, CDR2 FQNEAQ (reference sequence). CDR3 residues: CTSSFLAGPPGYNEQFF. The CDR3 coding sequence is TGTACCAGCAGCTTTCTAGCGGGTCCCCCGGGCTACAATGAGCAGTTCTTC.

As regards this clonotype: An end of the junction differs from the germline gene, which may be a read error. The chain recombines TRBV12-3 or TRBV12-4 with TRBJ1-6; perhaps TRBD1 as D (5 bases). This CDR3 region has 12 residues. CDR3 loop: CASSDRNSPPHF. CDR3 DNA: TGTGCCAGCAGCGACAGAAATTCACCCCCCCACTTT.

On this clonotype: This may come from a read error, since a much larger clone is one base off. V is TRBV7-9 and J is TRBJ2-1; 10 positions agree with TRBD2. Germline loops: CDR1 SEHNR, CDR2 FQNEAQ (reference sequence). The V gene end was trimmed by 3 bases and the J gene end by 5 bases; junction bases not matched to a gene: 4. CDR3 length equals 15 residues. The CDR3 DNA is TGTGCCAGCAGCTTTCCAGCGGGAGGGGACAATGAGCAGTTCTTC. The encoded protein is CASSFPAGGDNEQFF.

V is TRBV25-1 and J is TRBJ1-1; 9 nucleotides match TRBD1. The germline V gene has CDR1 MGHDK and CDR2 SYGVNS. This CDR3 has 13 amino acids. The ends lost 8 bases at V and 12 bases at J; junction bases unmatched: 13. CDR3 region: CASAGTGRFRTFF. DNA for the CDR3: TGTGCCAGCGCCGGGACAGGGAGGTTTAGGACTTTCTTT.

V and J are TRBV14 and TRBJ2-2; D not resolved. The germline gives CDR1 SGHDN, CDR2 FVKESK. This CDR3 has 13 residues. V dropped 4 bases and J dropped 3 bases, with 6 bases sitting between them. CDR3 coding DNA: TGTGCCAGCAGCCGCAGGTACACCGGGGAGCTGTTTTTT. The encoded protein is CASSRRYTGELFF.

The chain links TRBV6-5 to TRBJ2-1, with 10 positions matching TRBD2. Trimming took 10 bases from V and 5 from J; bases not matched to a gene: 11. The CDR3 totals 15 residues. The germline V gene encodes CDR1 MNHEY and CDR2 SVGAGI. The CDR3 is CATSSIAGGDNEQFF. CDR3 nucleotide sequence: TGTGCCACCAGCTCTATAGCGGGAGGAGACAATGAGCAGTTCTTC.